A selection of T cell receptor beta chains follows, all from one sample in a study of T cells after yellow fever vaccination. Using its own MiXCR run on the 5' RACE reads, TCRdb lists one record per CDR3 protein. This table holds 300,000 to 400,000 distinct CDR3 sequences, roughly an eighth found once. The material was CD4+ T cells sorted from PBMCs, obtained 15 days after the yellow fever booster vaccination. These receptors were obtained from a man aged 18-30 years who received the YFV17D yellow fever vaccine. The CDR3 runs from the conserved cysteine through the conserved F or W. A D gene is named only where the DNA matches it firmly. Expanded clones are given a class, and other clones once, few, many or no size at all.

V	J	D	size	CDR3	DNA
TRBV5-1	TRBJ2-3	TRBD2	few	CASSLVAGGPTDTQYF	TGCGCCAGCAGCTTGGTAGCGGGGGGGCCCACAGATACGCAGTATTTT
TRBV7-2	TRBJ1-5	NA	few	CASREGRGQPQHF	TGTGCCAGCAGAGAGGGGCGAGGTCAGCCCCAGCATTTT
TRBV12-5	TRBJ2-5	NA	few	CASGLDRGHQETQYF	TGTGCTAGTGGTCTAGACCGGGGCCATCAAGAGACCCAGTACTTC
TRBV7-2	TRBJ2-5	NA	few	CASSFSGAPGETQYF	TGTGCCAGCAGCTTTTCAGGGGCCCCCGGCGAGACCCAGTACTTC
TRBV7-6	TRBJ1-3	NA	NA	CASSLTEMAGNTIYF	TGTGCCAGCAGCTTGACCGAAATGGCGGGAAACACCATATATTTT
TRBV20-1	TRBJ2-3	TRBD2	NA	CSARRPSGGTDTQYF	TGCAGTGCTCGACGCCCTAGCGGGGGCACAGATACGCAGTATTTT
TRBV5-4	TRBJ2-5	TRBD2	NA	CASSLGTSGGETQYF	TGTGCCAGCAGCTTGGGGACTAGCGGGGGTGAGACCCAGTACTTC
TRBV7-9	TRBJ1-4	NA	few	CASRTGQRPNEKLFF	TGTGCCAGCAGAACCGGACAGAGGCCTAATGAAAAACTGTTTTTT
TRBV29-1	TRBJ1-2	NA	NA	CSVGDGGYGYTF	TGCAGCGTAGGGGACGGAGGCTATGGCTACACCTTC
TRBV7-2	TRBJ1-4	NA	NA	CASSLFGGKLIF	TGTGCCAGCAGCTTATTCGGTGGAAAACTGATTTTT
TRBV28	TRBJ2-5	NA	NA	CAGSYRRETQYF	TGTGCCGGCAGTTATAGGAGAGAGACCCAGTACTTC
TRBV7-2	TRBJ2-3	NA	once	CASSPGGVFSDTQYF	TGTGCCAGCAGCCCCGGTGGGGTGTTCTCAGATACGCAGTATTTT
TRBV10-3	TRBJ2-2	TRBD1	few	CAISEPSTGLNTGELFF	TGTGCCATCAGTGAACCATCGACAGGGTTGAACACCGGGGAGCTGTTTTTT
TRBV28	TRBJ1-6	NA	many	CASSKLNSPLHF	TGTGCCAGCTCTAAGCTTAATTCACCCCTCCACTTT
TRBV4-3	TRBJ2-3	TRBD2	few	CASSQDLKSGVSTDTQYF	TGCGCCAGCAGCCAGGATCTCAAAAGCGGGGTTAGCACAGATACGCAGTATTTT
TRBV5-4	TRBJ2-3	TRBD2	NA	CASSSRLAGSDTQYF	TGTGCCAGCAGCTCGCGACTAGCGGGCTCTGATACGCAGTATTTT
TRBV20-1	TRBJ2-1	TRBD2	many	CSASGTSGVVGLFF	TGCAGTGCCTCCGGGACTAGCGGGGTCGTGGGACTGTTCTTC
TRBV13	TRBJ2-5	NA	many	CASSLSGRRVTQYF	TGTGCCAGCAGCTTAAGCGGCAGGCGGGTGACCCAGTACTTC
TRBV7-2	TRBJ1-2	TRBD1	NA	CASSRQGDLPNYGYTF	TGTGCCAGCAGCCGACAGGGCGATCTCCCTAACTATGGCTACACCTTC
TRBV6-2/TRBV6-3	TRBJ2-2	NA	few	CASSRSRGSGELFF	TGTGCCAGCAGCCGCAGTCGGGGGTCCGGGGAGCTGTTTTTT
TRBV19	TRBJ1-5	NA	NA	CASSLRTRINQPQHF	TGTGCCAGTAGTCTACGGACACGGATCAATCAGCCCCAGCATTTT
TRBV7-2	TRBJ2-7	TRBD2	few	CASSLLLAGGRQYF	TGTGCCAGCAGCTTACTACTAGCGGGGGGCAGGCAGTACTTC
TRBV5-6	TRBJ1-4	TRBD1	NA	CASSRTPGQGNEKLFF	TGTGCCAGCAGCCGCACCCCGGGACAGGGGAATGAAAAACTGTTTTTT
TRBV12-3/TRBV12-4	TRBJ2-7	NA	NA	CASSLADGFGYF	TGTGCCAGCAGTTTAGCGGACGGGTTTGGGTACTTC
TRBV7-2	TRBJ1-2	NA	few	CASNPDRTIRGYGYTF	TGTGCCAGCAACCCGGACAGAACTATACGCGGTTATGGCTACACCTTC
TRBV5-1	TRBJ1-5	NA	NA	CASRPDGEDQPQHF	TGCGCCAGCAGACCGGACGGGGAGGATCAGCCCCAGCATTTT
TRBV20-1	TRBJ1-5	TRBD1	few	CSATGTDYNQPQHF	TGCAGTGCGACCGGGACAGACTACAATCAGCCCCAGCATTTT
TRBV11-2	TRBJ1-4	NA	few	CASSSGAFNEKLFF	TGTGCCAGCAGCAGTGGGGCGTTTAATGAAAAACTGTTTTTT
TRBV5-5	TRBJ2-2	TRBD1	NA	CASSLRTGRYTGELFF	TGTGCCAGCAGCTTACGGACAGGGAGGTACACCGGGGAGCTGTTTTTT
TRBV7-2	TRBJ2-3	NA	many	CASSSGAGASTYTQYF	TGTGCCAGCAGCTCCGGGGCGGGGGCTAGCACATATACGCAGTATTTT
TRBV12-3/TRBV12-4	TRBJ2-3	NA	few	CASSLGKGKRTDTQYF	TGTGCCAGCAGTTTAGGAAAGGGGAAACGCACAGATACGCAGTATTTT
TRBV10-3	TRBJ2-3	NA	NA	CAISGGMVTADTQYF	TGTGCCATCAGTGGAGGGATGGTGACAGCAGATACGCAGTATTTT
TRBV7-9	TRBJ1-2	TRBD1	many	CASSLGGTGEGGYTF	TGTGCCAGCAGCTTAGGAGGGACAGGGGAAGGTGGCTACACCTTC
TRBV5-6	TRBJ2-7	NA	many	CASSFTGGDEQYF	TGTGCCAGCAGCTTCACTGGCGGAGACGAGCAGTACTTC
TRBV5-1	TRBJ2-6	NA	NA	CASSLGWTSGANVLTF	TGCGCCAGCAGCTTGGGGTGGACCTCTGGGGCCAACGTCCTGACTTTC
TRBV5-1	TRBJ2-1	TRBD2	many	CASSPIEGLAGANEQFF	TGCGCCAGCAGCCCCATCGAAGGACTAGCGGGGGCCAATGAGCAGTTCTTC
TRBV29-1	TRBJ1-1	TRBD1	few	CSFWGTGRMNTEAFF	TGCAGCTTCTGGGGGACAGGGAGAATGAACACTGAAGCTTTCTTT
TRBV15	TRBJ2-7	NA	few	CATSRLSSYEQYF	TGTGCCACCAGCAGACTCAGTTCCTACGAGCAGTACTTC
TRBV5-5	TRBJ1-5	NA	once	CASTPSSPNGNQPQHF	TGTGCCAGCACCCCGTCGTCTCCCAATGGCAATCAGCCCCAGCATTTT
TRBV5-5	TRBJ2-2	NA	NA	CASSLDVGSGELFF	TGTGCCAGCAGCTTGGACGTGGGCAGCGGGGAGCTGTTTTTT
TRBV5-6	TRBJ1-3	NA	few	CASSRQGTGNTIYF	TGTGCCAGCAGCCGCCAGGGGACGGGAAACACCATATATTTT
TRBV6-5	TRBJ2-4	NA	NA	CASREGSLYIQYF	TGTGCCAGCAGGGAAGGGTCCTTGTACATTCAGTACTTC
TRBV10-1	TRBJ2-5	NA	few	CASSGTHGETQYF	TGCGCCAGCAGTGGGACCCATGGGGAGACCCAGTACTTC
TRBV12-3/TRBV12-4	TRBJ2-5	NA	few	CASSLQSQETQYF	TGTGCCAGCAGTTTACAGTCTCAAGAGACCCAGTACTTC
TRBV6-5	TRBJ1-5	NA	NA	CASSYRQFSNQPQHF	TGTGCCAGCAGTTACCGGCAGTTTAGCAATCAGCCCCAGCATTTT
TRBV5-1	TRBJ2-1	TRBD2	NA	CASSLGLAVPSYNEQFF	TGCGCCAGCAGCTTGGGACTAGCGGTTCCCTCCTACAATGAGCAGTTCTTC
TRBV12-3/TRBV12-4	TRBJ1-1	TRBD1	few	CASDREGTEAFF	TGTGCCAGCGACAGGGAGGGCACTGAAGCTTTCTTT
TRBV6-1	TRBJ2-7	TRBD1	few	CATLRDRGSRYEQYF	TGTGCCACCCTCCGGGACAGGGGTTCTAGGTACGAGCAGTACTTC
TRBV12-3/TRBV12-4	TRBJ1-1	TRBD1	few	CASRPQGALNTEAFF	TGTGCCAGCAGGCCACAGGGGGCTTTGAACACTGAAGCTTTCTTT
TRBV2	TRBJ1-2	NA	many	CASTLRRDTGYTF	TGTGCCAGCACCTTGCGAAGGGATACGGGCTACACCTTC
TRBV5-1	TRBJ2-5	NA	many	CASSTGGGETQYF	TGCGCCAGCAGCACAGGGGGAGGGGAGACCCAGTACTTC
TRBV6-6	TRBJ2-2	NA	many	CASSYLTAGELFF	TGTGCCAGCAGTTATCTTACAGCCGGGGAGCTGTTTTTT
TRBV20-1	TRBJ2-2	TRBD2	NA	CSARDGTRRAGELFF	TGCAGTGCTAGAGATGGGACTAGGAGGGCCGGGGAGCTGTTTTTT
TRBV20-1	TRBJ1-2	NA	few	CSARGGIANSYGYTF	TGCAGTGCTAGGGGAGGGATCGCCAACTCCTATGGCTACACCTTC
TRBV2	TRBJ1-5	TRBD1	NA	CASSGTGVQPQHF	TGTGCCAGCAGTGGGACAGGGGTTCAGCCCCAGCATTTT
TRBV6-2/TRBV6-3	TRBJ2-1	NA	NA	CASSYRASDNEQFF	TGTGCCAGCAGTTACAGGGCGAGCGACAATGAGCAGTTCTTC
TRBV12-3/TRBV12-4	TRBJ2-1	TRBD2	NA	CASSRGTSGESSYTEQFF	TGTGCCAGCAGTAGGGGGACTAGCGGGGAGAGCTCCTACACTGAGCAGTTCTTC
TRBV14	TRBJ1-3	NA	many	CASSQDPGRIGNTIYF	TGTGCCAGCAGCCAAGACCCAGGGAGGATTGGAAACACCATATATTTT
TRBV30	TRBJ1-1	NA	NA	CAWSVYSSNTEAFF	TGTGCCTGGAGTGTTTATTCCTCGAACACTGAAGCTTTCTTT
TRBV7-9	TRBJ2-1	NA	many	CASSLEPYQYEQFF	TGTGCCAGCAGCTTAGAACCCTATCAGTATGAGCAGTTCTTC